This TCR beta chain was recorded in a study of T cell responses to AZD1222 COVID-19 vaccine. Deletions cut 1 base from V and 1 base from J, with 7 bases between. CDR1 and CDR2 (germline): SGHVS, FQNEAQ. This CDR3 has 14 residues. Here immunoSEQ multiplex PCR was the method, and the copy in TCRdb shows in-frame clones only, minus some. Of 200,000 to 250,000 clones listed, about 92% are singletons. General study results and limits: Unmutated regions of variants are reportedly targeted by nearly half of spike-specific TCRs. Repertoires were obtained solely post-peak T cell response.

With respect to this clone: The antigen remains unidentified.

The chain links TRBV7-8 to TRBJ1-1; D not certain. The source material was peripheral blood, sampled on day 0 of MenACWY control vaccination. This receptor was taken from an adult in good health. In nucleotides, the CDR3 is TGTGCCAGCAGCTTAGAATATGGGAACACTGAAGCTTTCTTT. Translated, it gives CASSLEYGNTEAFF. Filled out from reference TRBV7-8 and TRBJ1-1, the complete variable domain reads GAGVSQSPRYKVAKRGQDVALRCDPISGHVSLFWYQQALGQGPEFLTYFQNEAQLDKSGLPSDRFFAERPEGSVSTLKIQRTQQEDSAVYLCASSLEYGNTEAFFGQGTRLTVV.